This T cell receptor beta chain was captured in a study of T cells after posttransplantation cyclophosphamide. Treatment was busulfan-fludarabine conditioning, a marrow graft, and cyclophosphamide on days +3 and +4. Sequenced by immunoSEQ multiplex PCR; TCRdb stores in-frame clones only, minus some. The sample shows 24,000 or so clones, no singletons; the ten largest hold less than 2%. Trimming at V came to 2 bases and at J to 4 bases, leaving 5 bases not matched to a gene. The V gene's germline CDR1 is SGHTA and CDR2 FQGTGA. This CDR3 region has 15 residues. In its sample, this clone was seen many times.

This receptor was identified in a male patient under 35 who received an allogeneic stem cell transplant from a related donor, was CMV-positive, and had no GVHD. Some of these T cells may belong to the graft donor. Sequenced material: PBMCs, taken after allogeneic stem cell transplant with posttransplant cyclophosphamide. V gene TRBV7-3 combines with J gene TRBJ2-3, with TRBD2 matching 8 bases. The chain's CDR3 is CASSLSGGAADTQYF. The CDR3 nucleotides are TGTGCCAGCAGCTTATCCGGGGGGGCGGCAGATACGCAGTATTTT.